Following are 27 T cell receptor beta chains from one sample sequenced in a study of beta chain features in type 1 diabetes. The isolated RNA, all of it, was reverse transcribed, so expressed TCRB transcripts were what got sequenced. Clones were sequenced by immunoSEQ multiplex PCR, and TCRdb holds only the in-frame ones, with some missing. The sample lists almost 350,000 clones, around 7.6% occurring once. Sequencing was performed on central memory CD4+ T cells from blood. The receptor source for this set is a woman aged 18-35 years in good health.

The chain employs TRBV7-2 and TRBJ2-7; D gene ambiguous. Deletions cut 2 bases from V and 2 bases from J, with 10 bases between. CDR3 size: 14 residues. Germline CDR1 is SGHTA and CDR2 is FQGNSA. CDR3 residues: CASSLISPTYEQYF. The CDR3 DNA reads TGTGCCAGCAGCTTAATTTCCCCGACCTACGAGCAGTACTTC.

This clone appeared a few times. V usage is TRBV7-2 and J usage is TRBJ1-2; 8 bases map to TRBD1. The CDR3 sequence is 15 residues long. J lost 0 bases, V lost 5 bases, and 5 bases had no gene match. Germline CDR1 reads SGHTA; CDR2 reads FQGNSA. Written as DNA, the CDR3 is TGTGCCAGCAGCACCCGGACAGGGTCTAACTATGGCTACACCTTC. Its translation is CASSTRTGSNYGYTF.

This clone was seen many times. The sample holds other DNA sequences that translate to the same CDR3. The genes are TRBV4-2 and TRBJ1-5, with D hard to call. Per the germline V gene, CDR1 is LGHNA and CDR2 is YNFKEQ. The germline V and J ends were trimmed by 0 bases and 4 bases, with 7 bases remaining between them. The CDR3 spans 14 residues. CDR3 nucleotide sequence: TGTGCCAGCAGCCAAGATCGGGGAAATCAGCCCCAGCATTTT. As protein: CASSQDRGNQPQHF.

This clone was observed at least ten times. This chain links TRBV18 with TRBJ2-7; D may be TRBD2 (6 bases). The V end lost 4 bases, the J end lost 6 bases, and 13 bases lay between the germline ends. Germline CDR1 is KGHSH and CDR2 is LQKENI. CDR3 length equals 13 residues. The DNA of the CDR3 is TGTGCCAGCTCACAAGCAACGGAGGGCGAGCAGTACTTC. It specifies CASSQATEGEQYF.

Turning to this clone: The same CDR3 can be traced to other DNA sequences in this sample. The genes are TRBV18 and TRBJ2-7; unclear D gene. V was cut by 2 bases and J by 6 bases, with 14 bases left in between. Looked up from germline, CDR1 is KGHSH and CDR2 is LQKENI. This CDR3 is built from 14 residues. Written as DNA, the CDR3 is TGTGCCAGCTCACCATCGGGCCCTCCTACCGAGCAGTACTTC. This sequence encodes CASSPSGPPTEQYF.

This clone was seen ten or more times. This chain joins TRBV6-1 and TRBJ1-1; D is unresolved. Trimming left V 6 bases short and J 0 bases short, with 23 bases between. Germline values: CDR1 MNHNS, CDR2 SASEGT. CDR3 length equals 18 residues. DNA of the CDR3: TGTGCCAGCAGCGAACGGTGGGGAAGGAGAGGGATGAACACTGAAGCTTTCTTT. The encoded protein is CASSERWGRRGMNTEAFF.

This clone has more than one count but fewer than ten. The DNA of the CDR3 is TGTGCCAGCAGCTCCCTCCTTGGAAACACCATATATTTT. It specifies CASSSLLGNTIYF. The chain joins TRBV7-6 to TRBJ1-3, with D uncertain. The CDR3 sequence is 13 residues long. Germline CDR1 is SGHVS and CDR2 is FNYEAQ. Trimming took 4 bases from V and 3 from J, leaving 7 bases between them.

This clone has just a few counts. The V and J genes are TRBV9 and TRBJ2-2, with D perhaps matching TRBD1 or TRBD2 (5 bases each). From germline, CDR1 is SGDLS and CDR2 YYNGEE. The CDR3 sequence is 15 residues long. V was clipped by 3 bases and J by 7 bases, with 16 bases between them. The CDR3 reads CASSGAGAWGGELFF. The CDR3 bases are TGTGCCAGCAGCGGCGCCGGGGCCTGGGGCGGGGAGCTGTTTTTT.

This chain uses TRBV19 with TRBJ2-7, with D perhaps TRBD2 (6 bases). The CDR3 is made up of 18 amino acids. V lost 4 bases and J lost 4, with 26 bases in between. CDR1 and CDR2 (germline): LNHDA, SQIVND (reference sequence). CDR3 amino acids: CASSTLAITRGKGYEQYF. The CDR3 DNA sequence: TGTGCCAGTAGTACACTAGCCATTACACGCGGGAAAGGTTACGAGCAGTACTTC.

A few counts support this clone. The chain employs TRBV7-2 and TRBJ1-1; no reliable D call. Trimming removed 1 base at V and 1 base at J, with 10 bases between. Germline values: CDR1 SGHTA, CDR2 FQGNSA. This CDR3 has 15 amino acids. The CDR3 here is CASSLDHTRNTEAFF. The CDR3 coding sequence is TGTGCCAGCAGCTTAGATCACACCAGGAACACTGAAGCTTTCTTT.

This clone has more than one count but fewer than ten. The chain has TRBV7-9 and TRBJ2-2; the D is unclear. This CDR3 has 14 amino acids. V lost 8 bases and J lost 5, with 15 bases in between. Germline V CDR1 and CDR2: SEHNR, FQNEAQ (reference sequence). In nucleotides, the CDR3 is TGTGCCAGCGAAGGTGTAGGAATGACCGGGGAGCTGTTTTTT. Encoded protein: CASEGVGMTGELFF.

This clone turned up a few times. The rearrangement links TRBV7-2 to TRBJ2-2; the D is unclear. The CDR3 runs to 15 residues. The V gene lost 5 bases and the J gene lost 2 bases, with 12 bases spanning the gap. The germline CDR1 and CDR2 sequences are SGHTA and FQGNSA. The chain's CDR3 is CASSRDSVNTGELFF. CDR3 nucleotides: TGTGCCAGCAGCAGAGACTCCGTTAACACCGGGGAGCTGTTTTTT.

This clone was seen only a few times. The chain couples TRBV6-1 to TRBJ2-7; D possibly uses TRBD1 or TRBD2 (5 bases each). The V end was cut by 7 bases, the J end by 3 bases, with 16 bases between. Germline V lookup: CDR1 MNHNS, CDR2 SASEGT. The CDR3 has 14 amino acids. The CDR3, as DNA: TGTGCCAGCACCGGGACCCTGAACAACTACGAGCAGTACTTC. Translating it yields CASTGTLNNYEQYF.

The V and J genes are TRBV11-2 and TRBJ2-1; 7 positions match TRBD2. This CDR3 spans 12 amino acids. Germline CDR1 is SGHAT and CDR2 is FQNNGV. The ends lost 3 bases at V and 9 bases at J; junction bases unmatched: 2. The DNA of the CDR3 is TGTGCCAGCAGCTTGCTAGCGGTTGAGCAGTTCTTC. This encodes CASSLLAVEQFF.

This clone occurred a few times. CDR3 in amino acids: CASRTAQGIQETQYF. In DNA form, the CDR3 reads TGTGCCAGCAGAACCGCGCAGGGAATACAAGAGACCCAGTACTTC. J is TRBJ2-5 and V is TRBV28, with D maybe TRBD1 (5 bases). The V and J ends lost 6 bases and 2 bases respectively, with 16 bases between them. The CDR3 spans 15 residues. Germline loops: CDR1 MDHEN, CDR2 SYDVKM.

The V gene is TRBV19, the J gene TRBJ2-1, with D tentatively TRBD2 (7 bases). Deletions cut 5 bases from V and 15 bases from J, with 14 bases between. CDR1 LNHDA and CDR2 SQIVND come from the germline V gene (reference sequence). The CDR3 contains 11 residues. The CDR3 here is CASSSWGGPFF. CDR3 coding DNA: TGTGCCAGTAGTTCCTGGGGGGGGCCGTTCTTC. Full variable domain (outside the CDR3, taken from reference TRBV19 and TRBJ2-1): DGGITQSPKYLFRKEGQNVTLSCEQNLNHDAMYWYRQDPGQGLRLIYYSQIVNDFQKGDIAEGYSVSREKKESFPLTVTSAQKNPTAFYLCASSSWGGPFFGPGTRLTVL.

This clone was counted ten times or more. This sequence joins TRBV7-6 and TRBJ1-1, with 9 positions matching TRBD1. Germline V gene lookup returns CDR1 SGHVS and CDR2 FNYEAQ. Germline trimming cut 0 bases from V and 6 bases from J; bases unmatched to any gene: 8. The CDR3 runs to 16 residues. The chain's CDR3 is CASSLAGQGSGAEAFF. In DNA form, the CDR3 reads TGTGCCAGCAGCTTAGCGGGACAGGGATCCGGCGCTGAAGCTTTCTTT.

This clone has more than one count but fewer than ten. The chain links TRBV15 to TRBJ1-4, with D uncertain. V lost 3 bases and J 8 bases, leaving 19 bases between the germline ends. Germline CDR1 reads LNHNV; CDR2 reads YYDKDF (reference sequence). The CDR3 totals 16 residues. The CDR3 DNA sequence: TGTGCCACCAGCAGGAGCTGGGTTGGAGGTGGCGAAAAACTGTTTTTT. Translated: CATSRSWVGGGEKLFF.

In its sample, this clone was seen a few times. The chain recombines TRBV15 with TRBJ2-1; D may correspond to TRBD1 or TRBD2 (5 bases each). V shed 8 bases and J shed 0 bases, with 11 bases lying between them. Germline CDR1 and CDR2: LNHNV and YYDKDF (reference sequence). The CDR3 sequence is 14 residues long. The DNA of the CDR3 is TGTGCCACCGGGGGAGAGAGCTCCTACAATGAGCAGTTCTTC. It yields the protein CATGGESSYNEQFF. Based on the CDR3 plus reference TRBV15 and TRBJ2-1, the full variable domain is DAMVIQNPRYQVTQFGKPVTLSCSQTLNHNVMYWYQQKSSQAPKLLFHYYDKDFNNEADTPDNFQSRRPNTSFCFLDIRSPGLGDTAMYLCATGGESSYNEQFFGPGTRLTVL.

This clone showed up many times. Here the CDR3 reads CASSRDRFSYEQYF. For the CDR3, the DNA is TGTGCCAGCAGCAGAGACAGGTTCTCCTACGAGCAGTACTTC. V usage is TRBV7-2 and J usage is TRBJ2-7, with D perhaps matching TRBD1 (6 bases). V was pared by 5 bases and J by 0 bases, with 11 bases between. Germline CDR1 and CDR2: SGHTA and FQGNSA. CDR3 length equals 14 residues. Full variable domain (outside the CDR3, taken from reference TRBV7-2 and TRBJ2-7): GAGVSQSPSNKVTEKGKDVELRCDPISGHTALYWYRQSLGQGLEFLIYFQGNSAPDKSGLPSDRFSAERTGGSVSTLTIQRTQQEDSAVYLCASSRDRFSYEQYFGPGTRLTVT.

The J gene is TRBJ2-2, the V gene TRBV7-6, with 8 bases matching TRBD2. The germline V gene has CDR1 SGHVS and CDR2 FNYEAQ. J gave up 4 bases and V 10 bases, and 2 bases lay outside the gene matches. The CDR3 contains 12 residues. In DNA form, the CDR3 reads TGTGCCATCACTAGCGGCACCGGGGAGCTGTTTTTT. Encoded protein: CAITSGTGELFF.

The table lists this clone with a few counts. This sequence joins TRBV5-6 and TRBJ1-2; the D is unclear. The length of the CDR3 is 13 residues. Germline V gives CDR1 SGHDT, CDR2 YYEEEE. With 5 bases removed from V and 6 bases from J, the gap between germline ends came to 14 bases. The CDR3 is CASRAQSRDGYTF. CDR3 in DNA: TGTGCCAGCAGAGCCCAGTCCCGTGATGGCTACACCTTC.

The rearrangement joins TRBV9 to TRBJ2-7, with 7 nucleotides matching TRBD1. V trimming: 2 bases; J trimming: 1 base; junction bases outside the gene matches: 9. CDR3 length: 16 residues. CDR1 and CDR2 from the germline V gene are SGDLS and YYNGEE. The CDR3 bases are TGTGCCAGCAGCGTGGGGCCCCCGGGACAGTCCTACGAGCAGTACTTC. Translation: CASSVGPPGQSYEQYF.

The chain recombines TRBV6-6 with TRBJ2-1, with 10 bases matching TRBD2. This CDR3 has 14 residues. Trimming at V came to 2 bases and at J to 9 bases, leaving 4 bases not matched to a gene. From germline, CDR1 is MNHNY and CDR2 SVGAGI (reference sequence). The DNA of the CDR3 is TGTGCCAGCAGTTACCAGCGGGAGGGAACTGAGCAGTTCTTC. Amino acid sequence: CASSYQREGTEQFF.

This clone has more than one count but fewer than ten. The V and J genes are TRBV4-3 and TRBJ2-5, with D hard to call. Germline loops: CDR1 LGHNA, CDR2 YSLEER. The CDR3 runs to 13 residues. The V end lost 1 base, the J end lost 7 bases, and 10 bases lay between the germline ends. The CDR3 bases are TGCGCCAGCAGCCAAGTCCTCTGGGGGACCCAGTACTTC. This translates into CASSQVLWGTQYF.

This clone has a count of ten or more. The chain carries TRBV4-3 and TRBJ1-2, with D perhaps TRBD1 (6 bases). Trimming pared 3 bases from V and 2 bases from J, leaving 10 bases between. Per the germline V gene, CDR1 is LGHNA and CDR2 is YSLEER. This CDR3 is built from 14 residues. The CDR3 nucleotides are TGCGCCAGCAGCCAGCTACAGGGCAACTATGGCTACACCTTC. It codes for CASSQLQGNYGYTF.

This clone was seen more than once but under ten times. The rearrangement uses TRBV20-1 and TRBJ2-5; D possibly corresponds to TRBD2 (5 bases). The germline gives CDR1 DFQATT, CDR2 SNEGSKA (reference sequence). There are 11 residues in the CDR3. CDR3 DNA: TGCAGGGCCGGGATTCAAGAGACCCAGTACTTC. It encodes CRAGIQETQYF.